The 17 T cell receptor beta chains below all came from one sample that was sequenced in a study of cytotoxic CD8 clonotypes in ibrutinib-treated CLL (dated by TCRdb to the early 2020s). In light of the paper, this sample's time point label describes: progressive disease on ibrutinib. Library preparation used the immunoSEQ multiplex PCR assay. The clones in this table, taken by TCRdb from immuneACCESS, are in-frame only. Not every clone is retained; where verified, under half of the shortfall comes from an unresolved V gene, and the cause of the rest is unknown. This sample holds about 300,000 clones; roughly three quarters were observed only once. Of the sample, about 5.3% is held by the ten largest clones. This sample comprised PBMCs, obtained at disease progression, from a patient treated with ibrutinib. The receptors here all came from a human donor with chronic lymphocytic leukemia.

This chain joins TRBV4-1 and TRBJ2-7, with D possibly being TRBD1 (6 bases). Germline CDR1 is MGHRA and CDR2 is YSYEKL. The ends were cut back, 2 bases at V and 5 bases at J, with 13 bases in the middle. CDR3 length equals 14 residues. CDR3 amino acids: CASSQRNRENEQYF. The CDR3, as DNA: TGCGCCAGCAGCCAACGTAACAGGGAAAACGAGCAGTACTTC.

The chain links TRBV9 to TRBJ1-1; no definite D call. The V end lost 5 bases, the J end lost 7 bases, and 21 bases lay between the germline ends. This CDR3 is 15 amino acids long. Germline V lookup: CDR1 SGDLS, CDR2 YYNGEE. Here the CDR3 reads CASSFSSGEGNEAFF. DNA for the CDR3: TGTGCCAGCAGTTTCAGCTCGGGAGAGGGAAATGAAGCTTTCTTT.

This clone showed up just once. The CDR3 here is CASGTANYGYTF. In DNA, the CDR3 is TGTGCCAGCGGTACAGCGAACTATGGCTACACCTTC. The chain has TRBV5-5 and TRBJ1-2; D gene ambiguous. Germline V gene sequence: CDR1 SGHKS, CDR2 YYEKEE (reference sequence). This CDR3 contains 12 residues. V was clipped by 7 bases and J by 2 bases, with 9 bases between them.

CDR3 in amino acids: CSVEESYGYTF. Written as DNA, the CDR3 is TGCAGCGTTGAAGAAAGTTATGGCTACACCTTC. The chain has TRBV29-1 and TRBJ1-2; D is ambiguous. The germline CDR1 and CDR2 sequences are SQVTM and ANQGSEA. This CDR3 spans 11 amino acids. V dropped 0 bases and J dropped 5 bases, with 4 bases sitting between them. The full variable domain, completed using reference TRBV29-1 and TRBJ1-2, is SAVISQKPSRDICQRGTSLTIQCQVDSQVTMMFWYRQQPGQSLTLIATANQGSEATYESGFVIDKFPISRPNLTFSTLTVSNMSPEDSSIYLCSVEESYGYTFGSGTRLTVV.

The chain uses TRBV7-9 and TRBJ2-7; D gene uncertain. Deletions cut 6 bases from V and 1 base from J, with 13 bases between. CDR3 length: 14 residues. The V gene's germline CDR1 is SEHNR and CDR2 FQNEAQ (reference sequence). The CDR3 spells CASSQAVLSYEQYF. CDR3 sequence (DNA): TGTGCCAGCAGTCAAGCCGTGTTATCCTACGAGCAGTACTTC.

V gene TRBV6-5 combines with J gene TRBJ2-7; a weak D match, TRBD1 (6 bases). Germline loops: CDR1 MNHEY, CDR2 SVGAGI. The CDR3 has 11 residues. V dropped 8 bases and J dropped 3 bases, with 8 bases sitting between them. The CDR3: CASLQGYEQYF. The DNA of the CDR3 is TGTGCCAGCCTACAGGGCTACGAGCAGTACTTC.

The chain uses TRBV5-1 and TRBJ2-7; 9 bases are shared with TRBD2. The CDR3 has 15 amino acids. Per the germline V gene, CDR1 is SGHRS and CDR2 is YFSETQ. Trimming cost V 0 bases and J 3 bases; bases outside gene matches: 4. CDR3 region: CASSLAPSGNYEQYF. CDR3 DNA sequence: TGCGCCAGCAGCTTGGCTCCTAGCGGGAACTACGAGCAGTACTTC.

V is TRBV2 and J is TRBJ1-2; 7 nucleotides match TRBD1. The CDR3 totals 18 residues. Germline CDR1 reads SNHLY; CDR2 reads FYNNEI. The V gene end was trimmed by 2 bases and the J gene end by 4 bases; junction bases not matched to a gene: 16. The CDR3 loop is CASSEPSIGTQGSYGYTF. CDR3 sequence (DNA): TGTGCCAGCAGTGAACCATCCATCGGAACACAGGGGAGCTATGGCTACACCTTC. Full variable domain (remainder filled in from reference TRBV2 and TRBJ1-2): EPEVTQTPSHQVTQMGQEVILRCVPISNHLYFYWYRQILGQKVEFLVSFYNNEISEKSEIFDDQFSVERPDGSNFTLKIRSTKLEDSAMYFCASSEPSIGTQGSYGYTFGSGTRLTVV.

The chain couples TRBV19 to TRBJ2-4, with 7 bases lining up with TRBD1. The V gene's germline CDR1 is LNHDA and CDR2 SQIVND (reference sequence). V gave up 9 bases and J gave up 3 bases; unmatched junction bases: 11. The CDR3 is made up of 15 amino acids. The CDR3 nucleotides read TGTGCCAGAATCAACAGGGGAAACCTCAAAAACATTCAGTACTTC. It encodes CARINRGNLKNIQYF.

The rearrangement uses TRBV6-6 and TRBJ2-4; 7 bases map to TRBD1. J gave up 1 base and V 6 bases, and 9 bases lay outside the gene matches. CDR1 is MNHNY, CDR2 SVGAGI, per germline (reference sequence). This CDR3 contains 16 residues. The CDR3 bases are TGTGCCAGCAGCCGTACAGGGGTGGGGGCCAAAAACATTCAGTACTTC. Translation gives CASSRTGVGAKNIQYF.

The J gene is TRBJ2-1, the V gene TRBV7-6, with 10 bases aligning to TRBD2. Germline V gene lookup returns CDR1 SGHVS and CDR2 FNYEAQ. The junction had 9 bases not matched to a gene; V was cut back by 4 bases and J by 9 bases. The length of the CDR3 is 15 residues. The CDR3 loop reads CASSSRAGGLSEQFF. For the CDR3, the DNA is TGTGCCAGCAGCTCCCGAGCGGGGGGGCTCTCTGAGCAGTTCTTC.

This clone has only a few counts. CDR3 sequence (DNA): TGTGCCAGCTCACCAGACAGTCATGAAAAACTGTTTTTT. This codes for CASSPDSHEKLFF. The chain carries TRBV18 and TRBJ1-4; the D gene is possibly TRBD1 (5 bases). The CDR3 consists of 13 residues. V was cut by 2 bases and J by 6 bases, with 7 bases left in between. The V gene's germline CDR1 is KGHSH and CDR2 LQKENI.

The chain is built from TRBV9 and TRBJ2-3, with 12 bases lining up with TRBD2. Germline V lookup: CDR1 SGDLS, CDR2 YYNGEE. J gave up 5 bases and V 2 bases, and 9 bases lay outside the gene matches. CDR3 size: 17 residues. DNA for the CDR3: TGTGCCAGCAGCGTGCGGTCTAGCGGGGGGGCCGGAGATACGCAGTATTTT. Protein sequence: CASSVRSSGGAGDTQYF.

V and J are TRBV15 and TRBJ1-2, with unresolved D. V lost 1 base and J lost 4, with 10 bases in between. Germline V CDR1 and CDR2: LNHNV, YYDKDF (reference sequence). CDR3 size: 14 residues. Here the CDR3 DNA reads TGTGCCACCAGCAGAGTGCGTAAGGGCTATGGCTACACCTTC. Translating gives CATSRVRKGYGYTF.

The chain couples TRBV30 to TRBJ1-1; D perhaps matches TRBD1 (6 bases). The V gene lost 4 bases and the J gene lost 3 bases, with 12 bases spanning the gap. The CDR3 extends over 13 amino acids. Germline CDR1 GTSNPN, CDR2 SVGIG (reference sequence). The CDR3 DNA reads as TGTGCCTGGATCGGGGGCTCGTACACTGAAGCTTTCTTT. The encoded protein is CAWIGGSYTEAFF.

The chain combines TRBV7-2 with TRBJ2-7; no clear D. The V and J ends lost 1 base and 0 bases respectively, with 10 bases between them. The CDR3 contains 15 residues. The germline gives CDR1 SGHTA, CDR2 FQGNSA. The CDR3 DNA is TGTGCCAGCAGCTTAGAGGTAGGGAACTCCTACGAGCAGTACTTC. Translation gives CASSLEVGNSYEQYF.

The CDR3 sequence is CASSEWGSSYNEQFF. CDR3 in DNA: TGTGCCAGCAGTGAGTGGGGCAGCTCCTACAATGAGCAGTTCTTC. V usage is TRBV25-1 and J usage is TRBJ2-1; tentatively, D is TRBD1 (5 bases). The CDR3 is made up of 15 amino acids. V lost 3 bases, J lost 0 bases, and 9 bases lay in between. Germline lookup yields CDR1 MGHDK and CDR2 SYGVNS.